This T cell receptor (beta chain) came from a study of blood T cell repertoires in COVID-19. At the level of the study: From the United States, Italy and Spain came samples of acute and convalescent COVID-19. In each case, the material was cDNA or gDNA derived from T cells, B-cell-depleted T cells, or PBMCs.

This clone was seen more than once but under ten times. In the authors' workflow: Reference gene primer amplification gave nucleated cell count estimates. TCRdb keeps only in-frame clones here, not all; method: immunoSEQ multiplex PCR. For V, J and clone size, that table is used; D and trimming come from the DNA. The sample yields 120,000 to 150,000 clones, over 70% seen once. V was clipped by 2 bases and J by 11 bases, with 15 bases between them. CDR3 length: 13 amino acids. Material for sequencing was peripheral blood. The origin of this receptor is a man in his fifties who had recovered from COVID-19. The chain carries TRBV12-3 or TRBV12-4 and TRBJ1-1, with a possible D match to TRBD1 (6 bases). The CDR3 region is CASSLIEQGWAFF. DNA for the CDR3: TGTGCCAGCAGTTTAATTGAACAGGGCTGGGCTTTCTTT.